What follows are 27 T cell receptor beta chains derived from one specimen sequenced in a study of shared T cell receptors in the human thymus. This table comes from immunoSEQ multiplex PCR, and its TCRdb copy is limited to in-frame clones, with some not included. The sample has hundreds of thousands of clones; 87% are singletons. This sample also belongs to another study, concerning human thymus T cells.

Sequenced input: thymocytes. These receptors were collected from a boy in the first two years of life with a congenital heart defect.

The CDR3 coding sequence is TGTGCCAGCAGATACAGGGCGGCAACTAATGAAAAACTGTTTTTT. Translated, it gives CASRYRAATNEKLFF. The V and J genes are TRBV27 and TRBJ1-4; TRBD1 might be the D (6 bases). From germline, CDR1 is MNHEY and CDR2 SMNVEV (reference sequence). This CDR3 is built from 15 residues. V lost 6 bases and J lost 0, with 11 bases in between.

The J gene is TRBJ2-5, the V gene TRBV4-3; 13 bases map to TRBD2. V lost 3 bases to trimming and J lost 5 bases; unmatched junction nucleotides: 9. CDR3 length: 17 amino acids. Per germline, CDR1 LGHNA and CDR2 YSLEER. The CDR3 sequence is CASSQITSGGALETQYF. CDR3 bases: TGCGCCAGCAGCCAGATAACTAGCGGGGGGGCCCTGGAGACCCAGTACTTC.

The chain recombines TRBV5-1 with TRBJ1-4; 11 bases are a match to TRBD1. This CDR3 region has 14 residues. The junction had 3 bases not matched to a gene; V was cut back by 3 bases and J by 8 bases. In germline, CDR1 is SGHRS, CDR2 YFSETQ. CDR3 in DNA: TGCGCCAGCAGCTCGGACAGGGGGCAAGAAAAACTGTTTTTT. This sequence encodes CASSSDRGQEKLFF.

The chain carries TRBV5-4 and TRBJ2-1; 9 bases agree with TRBD2. The junction had 9 bases not matched to a gene; V was cut back by 1 base and J by 7 bases. The CDR3 covers 16 residues. In germline, CDR1 is SGHNT, CDR2 YYREEE (reference sequence). As DNA, the CDR3 is TGTGCCAGCAGCTTGCTTGGAGCGGGGGGCGGGAATGAGCAGTTCTTC. Translation: CASSLLGAGGGNEQFF.

This clone was seen a single time. CDR3: CASRGDRGTTNEKLFF. CDR3 sequence (DNA): TGTGCCAGCAGGGGGGACAGGGGTACAACTAATGAAAAACTGTTTTTT. The chain combines TRBV27 with TRBJ1-4, with 10 bases fitting TRBD1. V lost 6 bases to trimming and J lost 0 bases; unmatched junction nucleotides: 4. This CDR3 is 16 amino acids long. Germline-derived CDR1 and CDR2 are MNHEY and SMNVEV (reference sequence).

The chain links TRBV5-4 to TRBJ2-2; 8 nucleotides line up with TRBD2. The CDR3 sequence is 15 residues long. CDR1 is SGHNT, CDR2 YYREEE, per germline (reference sequence). V was clipped by 1 base and J by 7 bases; unmatched bases: 6. CDR3 protein: CASSLSGTSDGELFF. The CDR3, as DNA: TGTGCCAGCAGCTTGTCCGGGACTAGTGACGGGGAGCTGTTTTTT.

The chain joins TRBV4-3 to TRBJ1-1; no definite D call. Germline V CDR1 and CDR2: LGHNA, YSLEER. This CDR3 has 14 residues. Trimming shortened V by 2 bases and J by 1 base, and 8 bases separated the two germline ends. The CDR3 here is CASSQIGENTEAFF. In DNA form, the CDR3 reads TGCGCCAGCAGCCAAATAGGAGAGAACACTGAAGCTTTCTTT.

This chain links TRBV5-6 with TRBJ2-7; 8 bases align to TRBD1. V gave up 6 bases and J gave up 7 bases; unmatched junction bases: 15. Germline lookup yields CDR1 SGHDT and CDR2 YYEEEE. This CDR3 is 15 amino acids long. The CDR3 region is CASTTLTGALGEQYF. For the CDR3, the DNA is TGTGCCAGCACCACACTGACAGGGGCCCTGGGGGAGCAGTACTTC.

The chain carries TRBV9 and TRBJ2-3; 13 positions match TRBD2. The CDR3 is 17 residues long. Germline V gives CDR1 SGDLS, CDR2 YYNGEE. V lost 4 bases to trimming and J lost 2 bases; unmatched junction nucleotides: 7. CDR3 sequence (DNA): TGTGCCAGCAGCCCACGGACTAGCGGGGGACACACAGATACGCAGTATTTT. Protein sequence: CASSPRTSGGHTDTQYF.

The V and J genes are TRBV5-4 and TRBJ1-1; D remains ambiguous. Germline V gene sequence: CDR1 SGHNT, CDR2 YYREEE (reference sequence). The CDR3 is made up of 15 amino acids. Trimming left V 3 bases short and J 0 bases short, with 12 bases between. This CDR3 reads CASSSSLQVNTEAFF. CDR3 coding DNA: TGTGCCAGCAGCTCCTCACTTCAGGTGAACACTGAAGCTTTCTTT.

V is TRBV4-3 and J is TRBJ2-3; possible D gene TRBD1, 6 bases. V was cut by 0 bases and J by 3 bases, with 13 bases left in between. Germline CDR1 and CDR2: LGHNA and YSLEER. There are 16 residues in the CDR3. The CDR3 is CASSQDRGWRTDTQYF. The CDR3 DNA reads as TGCGCCAGCAGCCAAGACAGGGGCTGGAGGACAGATACGCAGTATTTT.

The chain has TRBV5-6 and TRBJ2-2, with TRBD2 identical over 11 bases. The J segment lost 10 bases and the V segment lost 4 bases, leaving 12 bases of the junction unmatched. The CDR3 contains 16 residues. Germline V gives CDR1 SGHDT, CDR2 YYEEEE. CDR3: CASSRPVASGRQELFF. The CDR3 DNA reads TGTGCCAGCAGCCGCCCGGTGGCTAGCGGGAGGCAGGAGCTGTTTTTT.

The chain carries TRBV13 and TRBJ2-4; the match to TRBD2 covers 10 bases. Germline-derived CDR1 and CDR2 are PRHDT and FYEKMQ (reference sequence). This CDR3 has 14 amino acids. Trimming removed 3 bases from V and 8 bases from J; junction bases left unmatched: 4. CDR3 in amino acids: CASSFRTSGDIQYF. The CDR3 region has the DNA TGTGCCAGCAGCTTCAGGACTAGCGGTGACATTCAGTACTTC. Using reference TRBV13 and TRBJ2-4 for the parts outside the CDR3, the full variable domain is AAGVIQSPRHLIKEKRETATLKCYPIPRHDTVYWYQQGPGQDPQFLISFYEKMQSDKGSIPDRFSAQQFSDYHSELNMSSLELGDSALYFCASSFRTSGDIQYFGAGTRLSVL.

The rearrangement links TRBV15 to TRBJ2-3, with 8 bases aligning to TRBD2. The length of the CDR3 is 17 residues. The V segment lost 1 base and the J segment 3 bases; nucleotides outside the gene matches: 9. From germline, CDR1 is LNHNV and CDR2 YYDKDF (reference sequence). CDR3 DNA: TGTGCCACCAGCAGAGGGTCGGCTAGCGGGTATACAGATACGCAGTATTTT. Protein sequence: CATSRGSASGYTDTQYF.

In this sample, this clone turned up a few times. This rearrangement joins TRBV9 to TRBJ2-5; D may be TRBD2 (7 bases). This CDR3 has 15 residues. The ends were cut back, 0 bases at V and 1 base at J, with 10 bases in the middle. Germline values: CDR1 SGDLS, CDR2 YYNGEE. The CDR3 reads CASSVEGGAQETQYF. For the CDR3, the DNA is TGTGCCAGCAGCGTAGAAGGGGGGGCCCAAGAGACCCAGTACTTC.

The chain carries TRBV5-8 and TRBJ2-5; tentative D call: TRBD1 (5 bases). The assigned J gene may be wrong: the sequence end matches TRBJ2-7 better. CDR1 and CDR2 (germline): SGHTS, YDEGEE. The CDR3 is made up of 16 amino acids. The CDR3, as DNA: TGTGCCAGCAGATACTACCCAGGGAAACGAGTCTACGAGCAGTACTTC. This codes for CASRYYPGKRVYEQYF.

The chain couples TRBV14 to TRBJ2-2; D is unclear. Per the germline V gene, CDR1 is SGHDN and CDR2 is FVKESK. Trimming pared 2 bases from V and 5 bases from J, leaving 6 bases between. There are 13 residues in the CDR3. For the CDR3, the DNA is TGTGCCAGCAGCCAACCCCTGACCGGGGAGCTGTTTTTT. This sequence encodes CASSQPLTGELFF.

This chain connects TRBV5-5 to TRBJ2-1; 7 positions agree with TRBD1. V lost 0 bases to trimming and J lost 0 bases; unmatched junction nucleotides: 3. In germline, CDR1 is SGHKS, CDR2 YYEKEE (reference sequence). The CDR3 runs 16 residues. The CDR3 is CASSLETGSSYNEQFF. CDR3 nucleotides: TGTGCCAGCAGCTTGGAGACAGGGAGCTCCTACAATGAGCAGTTCTTC. Full variable domain (rest looked up from reference TRBV5-5 and TRBJ2-1): DAGVTQSPTHLIKTRGQQVTLRCSPISGHKSVSWYQQVLGQGPQFIFQYYEKEERGRGNFPDRFSARQFPNYSSELNVNALLLGDSALYLCASSLETGSSYNEQFFGPGTRLTVL.

V and J are TRBV4-1 and TRBJ2-7, with TRBD1 identical over 10 bases. There are 19 residues in the CDR3. Per germline, CDR1 MGHRA and CDR2 YSYEKL. J was trimmed by 4 bases and V by 4 bases; bases with no gene match: 19. The CDR3, as DNA: TGCGCCAGCAGCCTGGGACAGGGGTCCTTTACACCTCCAATTTACGAGCAGTACTTC. Its protein product is CASSLGQGSFTPPIYEQYF.

The chain couples TRBV4-2 to TRBJ2-1, with 10 bases lining up with TRBD1. V gave up 0 bases and J gave up 8 bases; unmatched junction bases: 13. CDR1 is LGHNA, CDR2 YNFKEQ, per germline. This CDR3 is built from 18 residues. The CDR3 coding sequence is TGTGCCAGCAGCCAAGATCTCTGGGGGACAGGGGATTCGTATGAGCAGTTCTTC. Translated: CASSQDLWGTGDSYEQFF.

This clone was seen a few times. The V and J genes are TRBV4-1 and TRBJ2-7; the match to TRBD1 covers 9 bases. The CDR3 consists of 17 residues. Germline assignment: CDR1 MGHRA and CDR2 YSYEKL. V lost 1 base, J lost 2 bases, and 9 bases stayed unmatched. The CDR3 DNA is TGCGCCAGCAGCCAAGTGGTGGGACAGGGAAAGGCCTACGAGCAGTACTTC. This sequence encodes CASSQVVGQGKAYEQYF.

The chain links TRBV28 to TRBJ2-7; 10 bases are a match to TRBD1. The V gene's germline CDR1 is MDHEN and CDR2 SYDVKM. The CDR3 covers 17 residues. The V and J ends lost 5 bases and 2 bases, in that order; junction bases with no gene match: 12. The CDR3, as DNA: TGTGCCAGCAGTCGAAAAGCCCGGGACAGGGGCCCCTACGAGCAGTACTTC. Its translation: CASSRKARDRGPYEQYF.

J is TRBJ1-1 and V is TRBV18; tentative D call: TRBD1 (5 bases). In germline, CDR1 is KGHSH, CDR2 LQKENI. CDR3 length: 14 residues. The ends were cut back, 3 bases at V and 5 bases at J, with 13 bases in the middle. In nucleotides, the CDR3 is TGTGCCAGCTCACCCATGATTCCAGGGACTGAAGCTTTCTTT. It codes for CASSPMIPGTEAFF. Filled out from reference TRBV18 and TRBJ1-1, the complete variable domain reads NAGVMQNPRHLVRRRGQEARLRCSPMKGHSHVYWYRQLPEEGLKFMVYLQKENIIDESGMPKERFSAEFPKEGPSILRIQQVVRGDSAAYFCASSPMIPGTEAFFGQGTRLTVV.

V and J are TRBV27 and TRBJ1-5; a possible D gene is TRBD1 (6 bases). Trimming removed 3 bases from V and 5 bases from J, with 14 bases in between. CDR1 is MNHEY, CDR2 SMNVEV, per germline (reference sequence). CDR3 length equals 15 residues. CDR3: CASSLVAGAHQPQHF. The DNA for the CDR3 is TGTGCCAGCAGTTTGGTGGCGGGGGCACATCAGCCCCAGCATTTT.

The chain joins TRBV7-2 to TRBJ2-2; tentative D call: TRBD2 (6 bases). The germline gives CDR1 SGHTA, CDR2 FQGNSA. This CDR3 has 15 amino acids. Trimming removed 4 bases from V and 6 bases from J, with 15 bases in between. The CDR3 loop reads CASSSPGLGAGELFF. CDR3 nucleotide sequence: TGTGCCAGCAGCTCACCGGGACTCGGGGCCGGGGAGCTGTTTTTT.

The V and J genes are TRBV27 and TRBJ2-6; 11 bases line up with TRBD2. Looked up from germline, CDR1 is MNHEY and CDR2 is SMNVEV (reference sequence). The CDR3 is 22 residues long. The trim removed 0 bases at V and 0 bases at J, leaving 13 bases unmatched. For the CDR3, the DNA is TGTGCCAGCAGTTTATCGGCTCGGGTAGCGGGAGGGCCGTACTCTGGGGCCAACGTCCTGACTTTC. This translates into CASSLSARVAGGPYSGANVLTF.

The chain uses TRBV2 and TRBJ2-5; no definite D call. This CDR3 comprises 10 residues. V was shortened by 10 bases and J by 3 bases, with 6 bases between the two germline ends. Germline lookup yields CDR1 SNHLY and CDR2 FYNNEI. CDR3 coding DNA: TGTGCCACCACAAAAGAGACCCAGTACTTC. Translation: CATTKETQYF.